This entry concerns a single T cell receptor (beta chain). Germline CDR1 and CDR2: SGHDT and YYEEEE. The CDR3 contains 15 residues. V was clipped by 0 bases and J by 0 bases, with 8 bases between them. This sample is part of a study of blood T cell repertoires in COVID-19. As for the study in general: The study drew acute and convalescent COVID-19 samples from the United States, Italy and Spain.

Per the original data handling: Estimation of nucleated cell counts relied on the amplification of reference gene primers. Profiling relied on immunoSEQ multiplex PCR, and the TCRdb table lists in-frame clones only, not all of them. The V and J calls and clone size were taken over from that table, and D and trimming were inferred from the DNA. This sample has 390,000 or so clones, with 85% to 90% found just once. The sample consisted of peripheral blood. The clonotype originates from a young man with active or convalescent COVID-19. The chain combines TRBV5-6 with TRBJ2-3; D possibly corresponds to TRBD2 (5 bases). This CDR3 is CASSLGLQSTDTQYF. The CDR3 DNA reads TGTGCCAGCAGCTTGGGACTACAGAGCACAGATACGCAGTATTTT.